These 27 T cell receptor beta chains were all obtained from the same sample, sequenced in a study of T cells after yellow fever vaccination. A single record per CDR3 protein comes from TCRdb applying MiXCR to the 5' RACE reads. This table has around 350,000 distinct CDR3 sequences, 6.2% appearing once. The specimen was PBMCs, collected 5 days after the yellow fever booster vaccination. Receptors originate from a man aged 25-40 years who received the YFV17D yellow fever vaccine.

Ten or more counts support this clonotype. The rearrangement joins TRBV7-2 to TRBJ2-7, with D possibly TRBD1 on 5 matching bases. This CDR3 contains 14 residues. Germline V gene sequence: CDR1 SGHTA, CDR2 FQGNSA. V was pared by 5 bases and J by 0 bases, with 11 bases between. CDR3 protein: CASSKDIGSYEQYF. The CDR3 DNA reads as TGTGCCAGCAGCAAGGACATCGGCTCCTACGAGCAGTACTTC.

This clonotype was seen a few times. The chain links TRBV18 to TRBJ1-1; D unresolved. CDR3 length equals 15 residues. Between the trimmed V and J ends, which lost 2 bases and 0 bases, there was a span of 10 bases. Per germline, CDR1 KGHSH and CDR2 LQKENI. The CDR3 spells CASSPFRELNTEAFF. The CDR3 coding sequence is TGTGCCAGCTCACCATTCCGGGAACTGAACACTGAAGCTTTCTTT.

The chain employs TRBV12-3 or TRBV12-4 and TRBJ2-7; D ambiguous. V lost 3 bases to trimming and J lost 5 bases, with 11 bases between them. This CDR3 is 13 amino acids long. The CDR3 DNA reads as TGTGCCAGCAGTTTCTCCAGATGGGACGAGCAGTACTTC. Protein sequence: CASSFSRWDEQYF.

At least ten counts were recorded for this clonotype. V gene TRBV27 combines with J gene TRBJ2-7; 9 bases align to TRBD1. V lost 5 bases to trimming and J lost 7 bases; unmatched junction nucleotides: 9. Germline V CDR1 and CDR2: MNHEY, SMNVEV (reference sequence). CDR3 length: 14 amino acids. CDR3 residues: CASSLPGDRVEQYF. CDR3 DNA sequence: TGTGCCAGCAGTCTCCCCGGGGACAGGGTTGAGCAGTACTTC.

This clonotype was detected only a few times. The chain combines TRBV5-5 with TRBJ1-2, with a weak D call TRBD1 (5 bases). Germline V gives CDR1 SGHKS, CDR2 YYEKEE (reference sequence). V was cut by 5 bases and J by 4 bases, with 12 bases left in between. The CDR3 is 13 residues long. CDR3 nucleotide sequence: TGTGCCAGCAGTACCGGCGGGGGCTATGGCTACACCTTC. Its protein product is CASSTGGGYGYTF.

The V call is TRBV5-1, the J call TRBJ2-3; a weak D match, TRBD2 (5 bases). Germline assignment: CDR1 SGHRS and CDR2 YFSETQ. The CDR3 is 14 residues long. The V end lost 0 bases, the J end lost 5 bases, and 10 bases lay between the germline ends. CDR3 bases: TGCGCCAGCAGCTTGGCGAGGGTTGAAGATACGCAGTATTTT. Its protein is CASSLARVEDTQYF.

The V call is TRBV6-5, the J call TRBJ2-2; D is uncertain. Germline-derived CDR1 and CDR2 are MNHEY and SVGAGI. CDR3 size: 14 residues. V dropped 2 bases and J dropped 6 bases, with 10 bases sitting between them. The CDR3 protein is CASSYRDDSGELFF. The CDR3 DNA reads TGTGCCAGCAGTTACCGCGACGATTCCGGGGAGCTGTTTTTT.

This clonotype was detected ten times or more. The chain carries TRBV5-1 and TRBJ2-7; TRBD1 agrees at 9 bases. Looked up from germline, CDR1 is SGHRS and CDR2 is YFSETQ. This CDR3 region has 15 residues. V trimming: 4 bases; J trimming: 6 bases; junction bases outside the gene matches: 11. The CDR3 loop is CASSIPTGGLTEQYF. The CDR3 coding sequence is TGCGCCAGCAGCATCCCGACAGGGGGATTGACCGAGCAGTACTTC.

This clonotype was counted ten times or more. The chain combines TRBV5-5 with TRBJ1-5; D is ambiguous. Trimming removed 2 bases at V and 0 bases at J, with 9 bases between. Germline values: CDR1 SGHKS, CDR2 YYEKEE (reference sequence). The CDR3 spans 15 residues. The DNA of the CDR3 is TGTGCCAGCAGCTTTTACGCAGGTAGCAATCAGCCCCAGCATTTT. As protein: CASSFYAGSNQPQHF. The whole variable domain, filled in from reference TRBV5-5 and TRBJ1-5, reads DAGVTQSPTHLIKTRGQQVTLRCSPISGHKSVSWYQQVLGQGPQFIFQYYEKEERGRGNFPDRFSARQFPNYSSELNVNALLLGDSALYLCASSFYAGSNQPQHFGDGTRLSIL.

The rearrangement links TRBV6-2 or TRBV6-3 to TRBJ2-7, with 13 bases identical to TRBD2. Germline V gene lookup returns CDR1 MNHEY and CDR2 SVGEGT. The CDR3 contains 17 residues. The V gene end was trimmed by 6 bases and the J gene end by 7 bases; junction bases not matched to a gene: 15. As DNA, the CDR3 is TGTGCCAGCAGCCCTGGGAGGACTAGCGGGAGTACGCGTGAGCAGTACTTC. The encoded protein is CASSPGRTSGSTREQYF.

This clonotype was observed many times. The rearrangement links TRBV12-3 or TRBV12-4 to TRBJ2-7; 7 nucleotides line up with TRBD1. The V and J ends lost 5 bases and 8 bases, in that order; junction bases with no gene match: 3. This CDR3 region has 11 residues. CDR3 sequence: CASSGDRKQYF. For the CDR3, the DNA is TGTGCCAGCAGTGGGGACAGAAAGCAGTACTTC.

Only a few counts were recorded for this clonotype. The rearrangement uses TRBV29-1 and TRBJ2-1, with TRBD1 matching over 7 bases. From germline, CDR1 is SQVTM and CDR2 ANQGSEA. V was pared by 6 bases and J by 4 bases, with 6 bases of the junction left unmatched. The CDR3 extends over 13 amino acids. CDR3 nucleotides: TGCAGCGTGCACAGGGGCTTATACAATGAGCAGTTCTTC. Translated, it gives CSVHRGLYNEQFF.

The V gene is TRBV20-1, the J gene TRBJ2-1; TRBD2 might be the D (7 bases). The germline V gene encodes CDR1 DFQATT and CDR2 SNEGSKA (reference sequence). Between the trimmed V and J ends, which lost 3 bases and 7 bases, there was a span of 28 bases. The CDR3 consists of 18 residues. The CDR3 sequence: CSARSSGVWSGKINEQFF. DNA of the CDR3: TGCAGTGCTAGGAGCTCAGGGGTATGGAGCGGGAAGATTAATGAGCAGTTCTTC.

This clonotype was seen repeatedly, ten times or more. V usage is TRBV29-1 and J usage is TRBJ2-7, with D tentatively TRBD2 (5 bases). Looked up from germline, CDR1 is SQVTM and CDR2 is ANQGSEA. This CDR3 has 12 residues. Deletions cut 4 bases from V and 1 base from J, with 8 bases between. The DNA for the CDR3 is TGCAGCGTTGGAGCGGTATCCTACGAGCAGTACTTC. Protein product: CSVGAVSYEQYF.

This chain connects TRBV3-1 to TRBJ2-2, with D perhaps being TRBD1 or TRBD2 (5 bases each). Per germline, CDR1 LGHDT and CDR2 YNNKEL (reference sequence). The CDR3 totals 14 residues. V was trimmed by 0 bases and J by 4 bases, leaving 6 bases between them. The CDR3 sequence: CASSQEGVTGELFF. The CDR3 nucleotides are TGTGCCAGCAGCCAAGAGGGGGTCACCGGGGAGCTGTTTTTT.

V and J are TRBV19 and TRBJ2-1; D perhaps matches TRBD1 (6 bases). CDR1 is LNHDA and CDR2 is SQIVND in the germline V gene (reference sequence). The CDR3 covers 14 residues. Trimming shortened V by 5 bases and J by 9 bases, and 17 bases separated the two germline ends. The CDR3 here is CASSEGSPRGEQFF. The CDR3 DNA follows: TGTGCCAGTAGTGAGGGCAGTCCCAGGGGTGAGCAGTTCTTC.

There are many counts of this clonotype. The V gene is TRBV5-6, the J gene TRBJ2-7; 8 bases agree with TRBD2. The CDR3 is 11 residues long. V was clipped by 5 bases and J by 6 bases; unmatched bases: 1. Germline values: CDR1 SGHDT, CDR2 YYEEEE. This CDR3 reads CASRAGGEQYF. The CDR3 bases are TGTGCCAGCAGGGCGGGGGGCGAGCAGTACTTC.

The J gene is TRBJ2-1, the V gene TRBV24-1; 7 positions agree with TRBD1. Germline assignment: CDR1 KGHDR and CDR2 SFDVKD. There are 15 residues in the CDR3. V trimming: 5 bases; J trimming: 1 base; junction bases outside the gene matches: 4. The CDR3 loop is CATSGAGGSYNEQFF. The CDR3 coding sequence is TGTGCCACCAGTGGGGCAGGGGGTTCCTACAATGAGCAGTTCTTC.

This clonotype was observed a few times. The rearrangement links TRBV7-2 to TRBJ2-1, with 12 bases matching TRBD2. The CDR3 has 14 residues. Germline CDR1 and CDR2: SGHTA and FQGNSA. The V segment lost 5 bases and the J segment 12 bases; nucleotides outside the gene matches: 8. CDR3 loop: CASSGRTSGIPQFF. The CDR3 coding sequence is TGTGCCAGCAGCGGCCGGACTAGCGGGATACCGCAGTTCTTC.

This clonotype appeared a few times. This rearrangement joins TRBV7-2 to TRBJ2-5; D perhaps matches TRBD1 (6 bases). Germline values: CDR1 SGHTA, CDR2 FQGNSA. This CDR3 has 16 amino acids. V dropped 0 bases and J dropped 2 bases, with 13 bases sitting between them. CDR3: CASSLASDRFQETQYF. Written as DNA, the CDR3 is TGTGCCAGCAGCTTAGCCTCTGACAGGTTTCAAGAGACCCAGTACTTC.

This clonotype was seen a few times. The chain combines TRBV7-2 with TRBJ2-3, with D perhaps TRBD2 (6 bases). The CDR3 has 14 residues. V dropped 5 bases and J dropped 5 bases, with 14 bases sitting between them. Germline V gene data show CDR1 as SGHTA and CDR2 as FQGNSA. The CDR3 bases are TGTGCCAGCAGCACCGGGACTGGAAGAGATACGCAGTATTTT. This translates into CASSTGTGRDTQYF.

The V call is TRBV3-1, the J call TRBJ2-7, with 7 bases fitting TRBD1. The V gene end was trimmed by 4 bases and the J gene end by 6 bases; junction bases not matched to a gene: 9. Germline V gene lookup returns CDR1 LGHDT and CDR2 YNNKEL (reference sequence). The CDR3 runs to 14 residues. DNA for the CDR3: TGTGCCAGCAGCCTAGCCGGGACAGTCCGCGAGCAGTACTTC. Translation gives CASSLAGTVREQYF.

In this sample, this clonotype turned up many times. The chain employs TRBV9 and TRBJ2-1; the match to TRBD2 covers 8 bases. The CDR3 contains 16 residues. The germline gives CDR1 SGDLS, CDR2 YYNGEE. V dropped 0 bases and J dropped 7; count of bases not matched to a gene: 9. The CDR3 DNA reads TGTGCCAGCAGCGTAGGAGGTCGGGAGGGCTGGAATGAGCAGTTCTTC. This codes for CASSVGGREGWNEQFF.

The J gene is TRBJ2-3, the V gene TRBV11-2, with a tentative D call TRBD1 (6 bases). Trimming cost V 5 bases and J 4 bases, with 13 bases left between them. This CDR3 region has 14 residues. The germline V gene has CDR1 SGHAT and CDR2 FQNNGV. The CDR3 reads CASSPDRNPDTQYF. CDR3 DNA: TGTGCCAGCAGCCCCGACAGGAACCCAGATACGCAGTATTTT.

In this sample, this clonotype turned up many times. The chain has TRBV5-5 and TRBJ1-1; D is perhaps TRBD1 (5 bases). V lost 4 bases, J lost 1 base, and 14 bases lay in between. There are 15 residues in the CDR3. Germline CDR1 SGHKS, CDR2 YYEKEE (reference sequence). The CDR3 loop is CASSIRDSPNTEAFF. CDR3 coding DNA: TGTGCCAGCAGCATCCGTGACAGCCCGAACACTGAAGCTTTCTTT. The complete variable domain, with remaining parts taken from reference TRBV5-5 and TRBJ1-1, reads DAGVTQSPTHLIKTRGQQVTLRCSPISGHKSVSWYQQVLGQGPQFIFQYYEKEERGRGNFPDRFSARQFPNYSSELNVNALLLGDSALYLCASSIRDSPNTEAFFGQGTRLTVV.

The genes are TRBV29-1 and TRBJ2-5; D unclear. The V end was cut by 4 bases, the J end by 4 bases, with 10 bases between. Germline-derived CDR1 and CDR2 are SQVTM and ANQGSEA. This CDR3 comprises 12 residues. The CDR3 reads CSVGLNSETQYF. CDR3 DNA sequence: TGCAGCGTTGGATTGAATTCAGAGACCCAGTACTTC.

The chain carries TRBV5-4 and TRBJ2-2; D is uncertain. Germline V gives CDR1 SGHNT, CDR2 YYREEE (reference sequence). The germline V and J ends were trimmed by 2 bases and 5 bases, with 10 bases remaining between them. The CDR3 is 14 residues long. CDR3 DNA sequence: TGTGCCAGCAGCTTACCCGGTAAGACCGGGGAGCTGTTTTTT. Translated, it gives CASSLPGKTGELFF.